This paragraph reports one T cell receptor beta chain. There is no known antigen for this receptor. No per-base quality is available; no much larger clone lies one base away. The entry originates in a study of T cell repertoires and HLA-DP antigens (dated by TCRdb to between 2017 and 2018). In terms of the full investigation: An in vitro model of CD4+ T cell alloreactivity against allogeneic HLA-DP presented by transduced HeLa cells was used in the study. One alloantigen differed from self by one peptide-binding groove amino acid, whereas the other differed by ten, modelling structurally similar versus dissimilar alloantigens. Of the three donors, two were male and one was female, and their ages ranged from the 18-to-29 age band up to the 60-to-69 age band. Average DNA input was about 240 ng for sorted CD137+CD4+ samples, compared with 900 to 1,500 ng for pre-culture CD4+ samples.

TCRB CDR3 regions were amplified with the immunoSEQ multiplex PCR using forward primers for 54 TRBV segments and reverse primers for 13 TRBJ segments. Pre-culture CD4+ samples were sequenced at deep resolution, targeting 200,000 or so T cell genomes. Sequencing of amplicons was performed on an Illumina HiSeq System, and 87 bp reads covering the CDR3 were generated. The paper's data handling went like this. PCR and sequencing errors in the reads were corrected, and alignment to IMGT reference sequences was used to define CDR3 regions. Template and unique rearrangement counts were estimated using synthetic template pools. Clonality was calculated as 1 minus Pielou's evenness. Richness was estimated with the Daley-Smith estimator. Repertoire overlap was measured with Morisita's index. Clones present in cultured samples but not detected in the pre-culture repertoire of the same donor were defined as low-abundance clones. TCRdb limited this immuneACCESS table to in-frame rearrangements with V and J called. A share of clones is missing; checked studies link under half to unresolved V genes, and the rest is unexplained. The D gene and trimming were derived from the DNA, and the V and J assignments and clone size from that table. The sample records around 110,000 clones, 80% to 95% of which are singletons. Clones ranked in the top ten supply around 0.3% of the sample.

Beyond this particular receptor, the publication reports: Limitations included only a few donors, a non-physiological HeLa antigen-presenting system, and the use of total CD4+ responder cells. Naive and memory CD4+ repertoires were not analysed separately. An average cumulative frequency of approximately 35% against one allele and about 46% against the other was found for clones undetected before culture. Similar clonality (around 0.41) was observed for sorted CD137+ cells against both alloantigens, and this clonality was much higher than that observed in pre-culture samples (roughly 0.041).

Untouched CD4+ T cells were isolated from Ficoll-separated PBMC by magnetic bead negative selection, reaching an average purity of approximately 98%. Untouched CD4+ T cells were isolated with magnetic beads from Ficoll-separated PBMC, and a purity of approximately 98% was reached with negligible CD8+ contamination. Peripheral blood mononuclear cells came from the buffy coats of a few healthy blood donors, who served as the study's donors. All three donors were CMV seronegative. The DNeasy Blood & Tissue Kit was used for extraction of genomic DNA. Genomic DNA from sorted CD137+CD4+ cells and from pre-culture CD4+ baseline samples of each subject was subjected to TCRB sequencing. The specimen sequenced was CD4+ T cells from PBMCs. The TCR sequence derives from a woman between 18 and 30 years old in good health and CMV-seronegative.

The sequence in DNA is TGTGCCTGGAGTGTTGGGTTAGGACCCCTTAATTACAATGAGCAGTTCTTC. The encoded protein is CAWSVGLGPLNYNEQFF. This sequence uses TRBV30 and TRBJ2-1; the D gene cannot be resolved reliably. Trimming at the junction amounts to 0 bases on V and 4 bases on J, and the germline ends lie 19 bases apart. Via the germline V gene (reference sequence), CDR1 is GTSNPN and CDR2 SVGIG. The CDR3 goes from the cysteine to the phenylalanine over 17 residues. CDR3 DNA only is kept here, 51 bases in frame from base 1.